Following are 19 T cell receptor beta chains from one sample sequenced in a study of cytomegalovirus exposure and HLA in healthy donors. The PCR employed 60 Vbeta primers together with 13 Jbeta primers. The repertoire was sequenced with immunoSEQ multiplex PCR; TCRdb's copy has only in-frame clones and lacks some. The sample consists of about 93,000 clones, about 80% of them appearing once. Sequenced input: PBMCs. The receptors come from a man aged 25-45 years in good health and CMV-seronegative.

This clone was seen just once. The V and J genes are TRBV2 and TRBJ1-1; D gene unclear. Trimming pared 7 bases from V and 6 bases from J, leaving 18 bases between. The germline V gene encodes CDR1 SNHLY and CDR2 FYNNEI. CDR3 length equals 14 residues. The CDR3 nucleotides read TGTGCCAGCATCCTTGTCGGGGTCGGTGCTGAAGCTTTCTTT. Translated: CASILVGVGAEAFF.

The rearrangement uses TRBV5-4 and TRBJ1-1; D is undetermined. CDR1 and CDR2 from the germline V gene are SGHNT and YYREEE (reference sequence). The CDR3 runs to 15 residues. V gave up 4 bases and J gave up 0 bases, with 13 bases separating them. CDR3 sequence reads: CASSRVGSLNTEAFF. The CDR3 DNA sequence: TGTGCCAGCAGCAGAGTGGGCAGTTTGAACACTGAAGCTTTCTTT.

This clone has more than one count but fewer than ten. The J gene is TRBJ1-4, the V gene TRBV18; D not resolved. With 3 bases removed from V and 7 bases from J, the gap between germline ends came to 12 bases. Germline values: CDR1 KGHSH, CDR2 LQKENI. The CDR3 is 14 amino acids. The CDR3 here is CASSPTPTSEKLFF. The CDR3 DNA is TGTGCCAGCTCACCGACTCCGACGAGTGAAAAACTGTTTTTT.

The gene calls are TRBV2 and TRBJ1-5; TRBD1 aligns across 9 bases. After removal of 6 bases from V and 0 bases from J, the junction contained 6 bases not matched to a gene. The germline V gene has CDR1 SNHLY and CDR2 FYNNEI. The CDR3 is made up of 16 amino acids. As DNA, the CDR3 is TGTGCCAGCAGAGAACAGGGGGCGATTAGCAATCAGCCCCAGCATTTT. Translating it yields CASREQGAISNQPQHF.

The CDR3 bases are TGCGCCAGCAGTTACGGACTAGCGGGCAACCAAGAGACCCAGTACTTC. Amino acid sequence: CASSYGLAGNQETQYF. V and J are TRBV10-2 and TRBJ2-5; 11 nucleotides align to TRBD2. V shed 5 bases and J 0 bases; nucleotides not matched to a gene: 5. Per germline, CDR1 WSHSY and CDR2 SAAADI. This CDR3 contains 16 residues.

The V and J genes are TRBV18 and TRBJ2-7, with D possibly being TRBD1 (6 bases). CDR3 length: 13 amino acids. The V and J ends lost 6 bases and 2 bases respectively, with 11 bases between them. Germline CDR1 reads KGHSH; CDR2 reads LQKENI. The CDR3: CASSPDRPYEQYF. In DNA, the CDR3 is TGTGCCAGCTCCCCCGACAGGCCCTACGAGCAGTACTTC. The variable domain in full, with the rest retrieved from reference TRBV18 and TRBJ2-7, is NAGVMQNPRHLVRRRGQEARLRCSPMKGHSHVYWYRQLPEEGLKFMVYLQKENIIDESGMPKERFSAEFPKEGPSILRIQQVVRGDSAAYFCASSPDRPYEQYFGPGTRLTVT.

The gene calls are TRBV11-3 and TRBJ2-2, with D hard to call. V lost 2 bases and J 0 bases, leaving 7 bases between the germline ends. Germline V gene lookup returns CDR1 SGHNT and CDR2 YENEEA. The CDR3 contains 15 residues. The CDR3, as DNA: TGTGCCAGCAGCTTATCTGGCTCGAACACCGGGGAGCTGTTTTTT. Protein product: CASSLSGSNTGELFF.

The chain uses TRBV5-1 and TRBJ2-7, with 10 bases matching TRBD2. V lost 1 base, J lost 3 bases, and 4 bases stayed unmatched. The length of the CDR3 is 15 residues. CDR1 and CDR2 from the germline V gene are SGHRS and YFSETQ. CDR3 sequence: CASSLSSSGSYEQYF. DNA for the CDR3: TGCGCCAGCAGCTTGTCTTCTAGCGGGAGCTACGAGCAGTACTTC.

V and J are TRBV6-5 and TRBJ1-1, with D possibly matching TRBD1 (6 bases). The CDR3 consists of 16 residues. The V gene's germline CDR1 is MNHEY and CDR2 SVGAGI. V was clipped by 2 bases and J by 4 bases, with 17 bases between them. DNA of the CDR3: TGTGCCAGCAGTTACCGGGGGCCCGGGGGGGTCACTGAAGCTTTCTTT. As protein: CASSYRGPGGVTEAFF.

This clone was detected only a few times. The chain uses TRBV5-1 and TRBJ1-1, with unresolved D. This CDR3 comprises 14 residues. Germline CDR1 SGHRS, CDR2 YFSETQ. V shed 4 bases and J shed 5 bases, with 15 bases lying between them. In nucleotides, the CDR3 is TGCGCCAGCAGCGCTACTATGCCCGGGACTGAAGCTTTCTTT. Translating gives CASSATMPGTEAFF.

The chain joins TRBV9 to TRBJ2-2, with 7 bases fitting TRBD2. The V segment lost 0 bases and the J segment 2 bases; nucleotides outside the gene matches: 4. Per germline, CDR1 SGDLS and CDR2 YYNGEE. This CDR3 has 16 amino acids. CDR3 residues: CASSVAGGPNTGELFF. In DNA, the CDR3 is TGTGCCAGCAGCGTAGCGGGGGGACCAAACACCGGGGAGCTGTTTTTT.

J is TRBJ2-1 and V is TRBV5-6, with no clear D. This CDR3 region has 15 residues. The V gene lost 0 bases and the J gene lost 6 bases, with 13 bases spanning the gap. Per germline, CDR1 SGHDT and CDR2 YYEEEE. CDR3 protein: CASSLVSSVANEQFF. The CDR3 DNA sequence: TGTGCCAGCAGCTTGGTTTCGTCGGTTGCCAATGAGCAGTTCTTC.

The chain combines TRBV19 with TRBJ2-1, with TRBD1 identical over 9 bases. The germline CDR1 and CDR2 sequences are LNHDA and SQIVND (reference sequence). The ends lost 4 bases at V and 3 bases at J; junction bases unmatched: 13. The CDR3 runs to 18 residues. The CDR3 bases are TGTGCCAGTAGTAAGGGAATTAAACAGGGGGCCTACTACAATGAGCAGTTCTTC. Its protein product is CASSKGIKQGAYYNEQFF. The variable domain in full, completed from reference TRBV19 and TRBJ2-1, reads DGGITQSPKYLFRKEGQNVTLSCEQNLNHDAMYWYRQDPGQGLRLIYYSQIVNDFQKGDIAEGYSVSREKKESFPLTVTSAQKNPTAFYLCASSKGIKQGAYYNEQFFGPGTRLTVL.

V gene TRBV2 combines with J gene TRBJ1-3; D gene unclear. The CDR3 extends over 14 amino acids. V was shortened by 4 bases and J by 0 bases, with 7 bases between the two germline ends. Germline lookup yields CDR1 SNHLY and CDR2 FYNNEI. The chain's CDR3 is CASSGPSSGNTIYF. The CDR3 coding sequence is TGTGCCAGCAGTGGGCCGTCCTCTGGAAACACCATATATTTT.

The V gene is TRBV18, the J gene TRBJ2-1, with 11 bases lining up with TRBD2. CDR1 and CDR2 (germline): KGHSH, LQKENI. CDR3 length: 17 amino acids. Trimming at V came to 3 bases and at J to 4 bases, leaving 8 bases not matched to a gene. The CDR3, as DNA: TGTGCCAGCTCACCGAAGCTAGCGGGAGGTACTTACAATGAGCAGTTCTTC. Translation: CASSPKLAGGTYNEQFF.

The chain uses TRBV5-4 and TRBJ2-3; D not certain. The germline V gene encodes CDR1 SGHNT and CDR2 YYREEE (reference sequence). This CDR3 has 15 amino acids. Trimming left V 0 bases short and J 2 bases short, with 10 bases between. CDR3 protein: CASSLAGFNTDTQYF. In DNA form, the CDR3 reads TGTGCCAGCAGCTTGGCCGGGTTTAACACAGATACGCAGTATTTT.

The CDR3 loop reads CASSQGLWALTGELFF. CDR3 DNA: TGCGCCAGCAGCCAAGGGCTCTGGGCCCTAACCGGGGAGCTGTTTTTT. The V call is TRBV4-1, the J call TRBJ2-2, with D hard to call. The germline V gene has CDR1 MGHRA and CDR2 YSYEKL. This CDR3 is 16 amino acids long. V was cut by 1 base and J by 5 bases, with 14 bases left in between.

This clone was seen once. The chain carries TRBV29-1 and TRBJ2-7, with 9 bases lining up with TRBD1. The V segment lost 7 bases and the J segment 2 bases; nucleotides outside the gene matches: 6. Germline V lookup: CDR1 SQVTM, CDR2 ANQGSEA. The CDR3 loop spans 13 amino acids. CDR3 amino acids: CSASGQGTYEQYF. The CDR3, as DNA: TGCAGCGCTTCGGGACAGGGCACCTACGAGCAGTACTTC.

The V gene is TRBV7-2, the J gene TRBJ1-1; D is ambiguous. Germline values: CDR1 SGHTA, CDR2 FQGNSA. V was cut by 0 bases and J by 3 bases, with 5 bases left in between. This CDR3 has 13 residues. As DNA, the CDR3 is TGTGCCAGCAGCTTAGCGTCGGACACTGAAGCTTTCTTT. Translation gives CASSLASDTEAFF. The variable domain in full, completed from reference TRBV7-2 and TRBJ1-1, reads GAGVSQSPSNKVTEKGKDVELRCDPISGHTALYWYRQSLGQGLEFLIYFQGNSAPDKSGLPSDRFSAERTGGSVSTLTIQRTQQEDSAVYLCASSLASDTEAFFGQGTRLTVV.